The rows below give T cell receptor beta chains drawn from one sample of a study of cytomegalovirus exposure and HLA in healthy donors. Sequenced by immunoSEQ multiplex PCR; TCRdb stores in-frame clones only, minus some. The table has some 130,000 clones, about four fifths seen once; the top ten hold 2.5% to 3.5%. Sequences were obtained from PBMCs. The receptors come from a female donor in good health and CMV-seronegative. Each CDR3 is given with its conserved first and last residue.

V	J	CDR3
TRBV5-6	TRBJ2-3	CASSAGTSGRAKYF
TRBV9	TRBJ1-5	CASSRFFRGAPQPQHF
TRBV6-4	TRBJ2-1	CASRAEAGYNEQFF
TRBV7-8	TRBJ2-5	CASSFTAGGRHPYQETQYF
TRBV11-3	TRBJ2-3	CASSSRQGWTDTQYF
TRBV5-6	TRBJ1-6	CASSLDWGNRNSPLHF
TRBV4-3	TRBJ2-1	CASSPEGGSYNEQFF
TRBV5-1	TRBJ2-7	CASSLGGTSGSYEQYF
TRBV28	TRBJ1-1	CASSEPELLNTEAFF
TRBV19	TRBJ1-2	CASSRQGIHLVDYGYTF
TRBV4-2	TRBJ1-5	CASSQTVDQPQHF
TRBV18	TRBJ1-2	CASSPRTKNYGYTF
TRBV5-1	TRBJ2-2	CASSLFLREWTGELFF
TRBV10-1	TRBJ2-5	CASSESTGETQYF
TRBV4-1	TRBJ2-2	CASSQSGGLTGELFF
TRBV11-2	TRBJ1-3	CASSLGGAGNTIYF